One sample yielded the 29 T cell receptor beta chains listed below, sequenced in a study of identical twins. One entry per CDR3 protein results from TCRdb running MiXCR on the 5' RACE reads. The data contain around 340,000 distinct CDR3 sequences, roughly 9% of them singletons. The sequenced material came from naive T cells sorted from blood. The source is a woman aged 50 to 60 in good health.

There are a few counts of this clonotype. Mismatch with germline at one junction end may stem from a read error. The CDR3 coding sequence is TGTGCCAGCAGTTACACAGGGGGTATCTTTTTC. Protein sequence: CASSYTGGIFF. The chain is built from TRBV12-3 or TRBV12-4 and TRBJ1-2; TRBD1 matches 8 bases. CDR3 length equals 11 residues.

Many counts were recorded for this clonotype. The chain links TRBV29-1 to TRBJ2-3; 8 positions match TRBD1. Germline CDR1 SQVTM, CDR2 ANQGSEA. V lost 1 base and J lost 6; bases outside the gene matches: 6. CDR3 size: 14 residues. In DNA, the CDR3 is TGCAGCGTTGAAGGTCAGGGGGCGAGGGATACGCAGTATTTT. This sequence encodes CSVEGQGARDTQYF.

The chain joins TRBV3-1 to TRBJ2-7; D unresolved. Trimming took 0 bases from V and 3 from J, leaving 12 bases between them. The CDR3 spans 15 residues. CDR1 is LGHDT and CDR2 is YNNKEL in the germline V gene (reference sequence). The CDR3 spells CASSQESFVFYEQYF. Written as DNA, the CDR3 is TGTGCCAGCAGCCAAGAAAGCTTCGTGTTCTACGAGCAGTACTTC.

The chain couples TRBV28 to TRBJ1-2; no firm D call. This CDR3 has 15 residues. The V end was cut by 8 bases, the J end by 1 base, with 17 bases between. CDR1 is MDHEN, CDR2 SYDVKM, per germline. In nucleotides, the CDR3 is TGTGCCAGCCAAGCCCCTTCCCTTCTTAACTATGGCTACACCTTC. As protein: CASQAPSLLNYGYTF.

This clonotype has a count of ten or more. This chain connects TRBV29-1 to TRBJ1-1; D is ambiguous. The CDR3 is made up of 15 amino acids. The V and J ends lost 7 bases and 5 bases respectively, with 23 bases between them. Germline V gene lookup returns CDR1 SQVTM and CDR2 ANQGSEA. This CDR3 is CSATLHPGRNTEAFF. As DNA, the CDR3 is TGCAGCGCTACCCTACACCCGGGTCGAAATACTGAAGCTTTCTTT.

This clonotype was recorded at least ten times. The CDR3 nucleotides read TGCGCCAGCAGCCCCAGCCAGGGGAGTTCTCTCCCAGATACGCAGTATTTT. Amino acids: CASSPSQGSSLPDTQYF. This chain joins TRBV4-1 and TRBJ2-3, with D tentatively TRBD1 (6 bases). Germline CDR1 reads MGHRA; CDR2 reads YSYEKL. The CDR3 totals 17 residues. V lost 4 bases and J 4 bases, leaving 21 bases between the germline ends.

This clonotype has only a few counts. V and J are TRBV6-2 or TRBV6-3 and TRBJ2-7; D not resolved. CDR1 is MNHEY, CDR2 SVGEGT, per germline. V was cut by 2 bases and J by 9 bases, with 14 bases left in between. This CDR3 is built from 13 residues. The chain's CDR3 is CASSYRASEVQYV. The CDR3 bases are TGTGCCAGCAGTTACCGGGCCAGTGAGGTGCAGTACGTC.

This clonotype was detected a few times. V and J are TRBV7-9 and TRBJ2-2, with D tentatively TRBD2 (6 bases). From germline, CDR1 is SEHNR and CDR2 FQNEAQ (reference sequence). There are 15 residues in the CDR3. Trimming took 3 bases from V and 4 from J, leaving 12 bases between them. Here the CDR3 reads CASSFSGTFTGELFF. The CDR3 nucleotides are TGTGCCAGCAGCTTCTCCGGGACTTTCACCGGGGAGCTGTTTTTT.

A few counts support this clonotype. The chain joins TRBV5-1 to TRBJ2-1; TRBD2 aligns across 7 bases. CDR1 SGHRS and CDR2 YFSETQ come from the germline V gene. This CDR3 is built from 12 residues. Trimming removed 4 bases from V and 13 bases from J; junction bases left unmatched: 8. The CDR3 here is CASSPEGGSQFF. CDR3 nucleotides: TGCGCCAGCAGCCCGGAGGGCGGGAGTCAGTTCTTC.

The rearrangement uses TRBV9 and TRBJ2-7; 8 positions match TRBD2. Germline V CDR1 and CDR2: SGDLS, YYNGEE. J gave up 2 bases and V 3 bases, and 7 bases lay outside the gene matches. CDR3 length: 15 amino acids. CDR3 sequence: CASSAGGDIPYEQYF. The CDR3 DNA reads as TGTGCCAGCAGCGCCGGGGGGGACATCCCCTACGAGCAGTACTTC. Together with reference TRBV9 and TRBJ2-7, the CDR3 gives the full variable domain: DSGVTQTPKHLITATGQRVTLRCSPRSGDLSVYWYQQSLDQGLQFLIQYYNGEERAKGNILERFSAQQFPDLHSELNLSSLELGDSALYFCASSAGGDIPYEQYFGPGTRLTVT.

The table lists this clonotype with a few counts. The chain employs TRBV5-6 and TRBJ1-2; TRBD1 matches 8 bases. Germline CDR1 reads SGHDT; CDR2 reads YYEEEE. V was pared by 4 bases and J by 4 bases, with 6 bases of the junction left unmatched. This CDR3 has 14 residues. CDR3 nucleotides: TGTGCCAGCAGCGCAGGGGGCGCGAGCTATGGCTACACCTTC. This codes for CASSAGGASYGYTF.

This clonotype has a count of ten or more. This sequence joins TRBV27 and TRBJ1-6; D is unclear. Per the germline V gene, CDR1 is MNHEY and CDR2 is SMNVEV (reference sequence). The ends were cut back, 3 bases at V and 5 bases at J, with 8 bases in the middle. The CDR3 sequence is 14 residues long. CDR3 nucleotide sequence: TGTGCCAGCAGTTTCACTGGCGATAATTCACCCCTCCACTTT. Its protein is CASSFTGDNSPLHF.

The sample holds a few counts of this clonotype. The rearrangement joins TRBV6-5 to TRBJ1-6; D unresolved. With 8 bases removed from V and 7 bases from J, the gap between germline ends came to 12 bases. CDR1 MNHEY and CDR2 SVGAGI come from the germline V gene. The CDR3 is 13 amino acids. The CDR3 coding sequence is TGTGCCAGCTCGTTGCCAACGAATTCACCCCTCCACTTT. Translating gives CASSLPTNSPLHF.

This clonotype has at least ten counts. J is TRBJ2-3 and V is TRBV7-9; 8 bases match TRBD2. Germline trimming cut 3 bases from V and 3 bases from J; bases unmatched to any gene: 8. CDR3 length equals 16 residues. The germline gives CDR1 SEHNR, CDR2 FQNEAQ (reference sequence). Written as DNA, the CDR3 is TGTGCCAGCAGCTTTAGCGGGAAAGACGGGACAGATACGCAGTATTTT. The encoded protein is CASSFSGKDGTDTQYF.

There are many counts of this clonotype. The V gene is TRBV29-1, the J gene TRBJ1-1; D perhaps matches TRBD1 (5 bases). Between the trimmed V and J ends, which lost 4 bases and 4 bases, there was a span of 10 bases. CDR3 length: 12 residues. CDR1 is SQVTM and CDR2 is ANQGSEA in the germline V gene. DNA for the CDR3: TGCAGCGTTGTCCAGGGAACCACTGAAGCTTTCTTT. Residues: CSVVQGTTEAFF.

This clonotype was counted only a few times. The rearrangement links TRBV3-1 to TRBJ2-7, with TRBD2 identical over 13 bases. The CDR3 covers 16 residues. After removal of 2 bases from V and 5 bases from J, the junction contained 6 bases not matched to a gene. Per the germline V gene, CDR1 is LGHDT and CDR2 is YNNKEL (reference sequence). The CDR3 region has the DNA TGTGCCAGCAGCCAATCTCCCGGGACTAGCGGGAACGAGCAGTACTTC. Its translation: CASSQSPGTSGNEQYF.

The chain employs TRBV27 and TRBJ2-1, with 7 bases matching TRBD1. Germline-derived CDR1 and CDR2 are MNHEY and SMNVEV (reference sequence). CDR3 size: 15 residues. Trimming took 3 bases from V and 5 from J; bases not matched to a gene: 7. In nucleotides, the CDR3 is TGTGCCAGCAGTTTCGACAGGGTGGCAAACAATGAGCAGTTCTTC. It yields the protein CASSFDRVANNEQFF.

This clonotype was counted ten times or more. The rearrangement uses TRBV5-1 and TRBJ2-1, with TRBD2 matching over 15 bases. The germline V gene has CDR1 SGHRS and CDR2 YFSETQ. The junction had 3 bases not matched to a gene; V was cut back by 3 bases and J by 8 bases. This CDR3 is 15 amino acids long. CDR3 region: CASSSGLAGGDEQFF. Here the CDR3 DNA reads TGCGCCAGCAGCTCGGGACTAGCGGGAGGAGATGAGCAGTTCTTC.

This clonotype was counted a few times. The rearrangement joins TRBV4-1 to TRBJ2-1; perhaps TRBD1 as D (6 bases). Germline V CDR1 and CDR2: MGHRA, YSYEKL. With 0 bases removed from V and 4 bases from J, the gap between germline ends came to 16 bases. This CDR3 spans 17 amino acids. The CDR3 DNA reads TGCGCCAGCAGCCAAGATAACGCAGGGGCTAATTACAATGAGCAGTTCTTC. Its translation is CASSQDNAGANYNEQFF.

The genes are TRBV29-1 and TRBJ2-7; D might be TRBD1 or TRBD2, each matching 5 bases. Looked up from germline, CDR1 is SQVTM and CDR2 is ANQGSEA. Trimming shortened V by 4 bases and J by 4 bases, and 14 bases separated the two germline ends. The CDR3 runs 13 residues. Here the CDR3 reads CSVAPSGAYEQYV. The CDR3 bases are TGCAGCGTTGCCCCTTCCGGGGCGTACGAGCAGTACGTC.

Ten or more counts support this clonotype. This chain joins TRBV12-3 or TRBV12-4 and TRBJ1-2, with D unclear. Trimming cost V 4 bases and J 1 base, with 10 bases left between them. This CDR3 spans 14 amino acids. CDR3 protein: CASSSGFGNYGYTF. The CDR3, as DNA: TGTGCCAGCAGTTCAGGTTTTGGTAACTATGGCTACACCTTC.

The CDR3 DNA is TGTGCCATCAGGGGAGCGGGAGAGGCAGATACGCAGTATTTT. Translation gives CAIRGAGEADTQYF. The rearrangement uses TRBV10-3 and TRBJ2-3, with TRBD2 matching over 8 bases. Looked up from germline, CDR1 is ENHRY and CDR2 is SYGVKD. There are 14 residues in the CDR3. With 6 bases clipped from V and 4 bases from J, the junction kept 6 bases outside the gene matches.

This clonotype was seen repeatedly, ten times or more. The CDR3 here is CATSSQLTGRADTQYF. The CDR3 DNA is TGTGCCACCAGCAGTCAACTAACCGGAAGGGCAGATACGCAGTATTTT. The chain employs TRBV15 and TRBJ2-3; D uncertain. V was cut by 3 bases and J by 4 bases, with 17 bases left in between. Germline CDR1 is LNHNV and CDR2 is YYDKDF (reference sequence). This CDR3 contains 16 residues.

This clonotype was counted ten times or more. The chain is built from TRBV5-1 and TRBJ2-2; 11 bases agree with TRBD2. Per germline, CDR1 SGHRS and CDR2 YFSETQ. This CDR3 has 16 residues. V trimming: 4 bases; J trimming: 1 base; junction bases outside the gene matches: 3. CDR3 in DNA: TGCGCCAGCAGCCAAGGGACTAGCGGGAACACCGGGGAGCTGTTTTTT. Its translation is CASSQGTSGNTGELFF.

Many counts were recorded for this clonotype. The chain joins TRBV5-6 to TRBJ2-3; maybe TRBD1 (6 bases). The germline V gene has CDR1 SGHDT and CDR2 YYEEEE. V shed 2 bases and J shed 4 bases, with 11 bases lying between them. This CDR3 contains 14 residues. CDR3 in amino acids: CASSFKQGSDTQYF. The CDR3, as DNA: TGTGCCAGCAGCTTTAAACAGGGTTCAGATACGCAGTATTTT. The variable domain in full, with the rest retrieved from reference TRBV5-6 and TRBJ2-3, is DAGVTQSPTHLIKTRGQQVTLRCSPKSGHDTVSWYQQALGQGPQFIFQYYEEEERQRGNFPDRFSGHQFPNYSSELNVNALLLGDSALYLCASSFKQGSDTQYFGPGTRLTVL.

This clonotype was counted at least ten times. The chain uses TRBV4-1 and TRBJ2-2, with D possibly TRBD2 on 5 matching bases. CDR1 MGHRA and CDR2 YSYEKL come from the germline V gene. The CDR3 has 15 amino acids. V lost 6 bases and J 5 bases, leaving 16 bases between the germline ends. This CDR3 reads CASSLTPRGTGELFF. The DNA for the CDR3 is TGCGCCAGCAGTCTGACTCCCCGAGGGACCGGGGAGCTGTTTTTT.

At least ten counts were recorded for this clonotype. V and J are TRBV13 and TRBJ2-1; D is tentatively TRBD1 or TRBD2 (5 bases each). V lost 8 bases, J lost 5 bases, and 10 bases lay in between. The CDR3 is 12 amino acids. Looked up from germline, CDR1 is PRHDT and CDR2 is FYEKMQ (reference sequence). The CDR3 here is CASGTWDNEQFF. CDR3 in DNA: TGTGCCAGCGGGACCTGGGACAATGAGCAGTTCTTC.

V and J are TRBV3-1 and TRBJ2-5; no clear D. This CDR3 comprises 13 residues. V shed 7 bases and J shed 5 bases, with 14 bases lying between them. Germline V gene lookup returns CDR1 LGHDT and CDR2 YNNKEL (reference sequence). CDR3 DNA: TGTGCCAGCATAAAAAATGACGGGGAGACCCAGTACTTC. Amino acid sequence: CASIKNDGETQYF.

V usage is TRBV27 and J usage is TRBJ2-1; tentative D call: TRBD1 (6 bases). The V gene lost 10 bases and the J gene lost 4 bases, with 17 bases spanning the gap. The germline V gene has CDR1 MNHEY and CDR2 SMNVEV (reference sequence). The CDR3 length is 14 residues. CDR3 in amino acids: CATTAGTTYNEQFF. The DNA for the CDR3 is TGTGCCACCACGGCTGGGACAACTTACAATGAGCAGTTCTTC.